This T cell receptor beta chain originates from a study of glioma-infiltrating T cells after dendritic cell vaccination. Study-level background: Patients received autologous tumor lysate-pulsed dendritic cell vaccination between about 2002 and 2013. Monocyte-derived dendritic cells, cultured roughly 7 days with IL-4 and GM-CSF, were pulsed with autologous tumor lysate.

The CDR3 loop spans 15 amino acids. All glioblastoma patients lacked an isocitrate dehydrogenase mutation. Only in-frame clones appear in the TCRdb table, and some are missing; sequencing was by immunoSEQ multiplex PCR. Counted here are more than 95,000 clones, more than 80% occurring once; the ten biggest clones make up approximately 12%. The clonotype was recovered from a human donor with glioblastoma. The specimen was blood, collected before dendritic cell vaccination. This chain joins TRBV21-1 and TRBJ2-7; the DNA was not compared with TRBD2, the D call given in the table. TRBV21-1 corresponds to a pseudogene. The CDR3 nucleotides are TGTGCCAGCAGCAAAGTTCCCGGGATCTCCTACGAGCAGTACTTC. This translates into CASSKVPGISYEQYF.